The 23 T cell receptor beta chains listed next were all sequenced from one sample in a study of blood T cells in healthy people across ages. PCR was performed a second time for roughly 7 to 11 cycles using a sample-barcoded 5' primer and a J-beta primer mix. TCRdb re-called the 5' RACE reads with MiXCR, one entry per CDR3 protein. Among approximately 1,700,000 distinct CDR3 sequences listed, approximately 39% were seen once. The material sequenced was blood. These receptors originate from a human donor in good health.

The gene calls are TRBV4-1 and TRBJ2-5, with 8 bases identical to TRBD1. Germline lookup yields CDR1 MGHRA and CDR2 YSYEKL. V lost 3 bases to trimming and J lost 11 bases; unmatched junction nucleotides: 11. The CDR3 covers 14 residues. Here the CDR3 reads CASSHPGQVYGQYF. The CDR3 bases are TGCGCCAGCAGCCACCCGGGACAGGTATACGGGCAGTACTTC.

This clonotype showed up just a few times. The chain combines TRBV3-1 with TRBJ2-7, with 7 bases that match TRBD1. The CDR3 contains 16 residues. The V gene end was trimmed by 3 bases and the J gene end by 6 bases; junction bases not matched to a gene: 14. Germline lookup yields CDR1 LGHDT and CDR2 YNNKEL (reference sequence). This chain's CDR3 is CASSQVSGGDRGEQYF. Here the CDR3 DNA reads TGTGCCAGCAGCCAGGTATCAGGGGGAGATCGGGGCGAGCAGTACTTC.

Only a few counts were recorded for this clonotype. The V gene is TRBV6-5, the J gene TRBJ1-3, with D perhaps TRBD1 (6 bases). The germline V gene encodes CDR1 MNHEY and CDR2 SVGAGI. The CDR3 has 18 amino acids. Trimming shortened V by 2 bases and J by 0 bases, and 17 bases separated the two germline ends. The CDR3 coding sequence is TGTGCCAGCAGTTACCCCCACTACAGGGCGTTCTCTGGAAACACCATATATTTT. Its translation is CASSYPHYRAFSGNTIYF.

The V gene is TRBV7-4, the J gene TRBJ2-1; D may be TRBD1 (6 bases). In germline, CDR1 is SGHVT, CDR2 SQSDAQ. The CDR3 runs 18 residues. Trimming shortened V by 7 bases and J by 0 bases, and 22 bases separated the two germline ends. The CDR3 protein is CASTTGTRDVSSYNEQFF. DNA of the CDR3: TGTGCCAGCACCACAGGGACCCGGGACGTTAGCTCCTACAATGAGCAGTTCTTC.

This clonotype was seen a handful of times. Relative to the germline gene, one junction end is altered; a read error may explain this. The chain links TRBV12-3 or TRBV12-4 to TRBJ2-5, with D possibly TRBD1 on 6 matching bases. The J call may be faulty, since TRBJ2-7 better matches the DNA end. This CDR3 contains 14 residues. In DNA form, the CDR3 reads TGTGCCTGCAGTCCGGACAGATATACCTCCGAGCAGTACTTC. Translated, it gives CACSPDRYTSEQYF.

This clonotype occurred a few times. The V and J genes are TRBV2 and TRBJ2-7; D is perhaps TRBD2 (7 bases). Trimming took off 3 bases at V and 7 bases at J, with 13 bases between the two ends. This CDR3 contains 13 residues. The germline V gene has CDR1 SNHLY and CDR2 FYNNEI. The CDR3 bases are TGTGCCAGCAGTGATCGGGGGGCCGTGGAGCAGTACTTC. The encoded protein is CASSDRGAVEQYF.

A few counts support this clonotype. The rearrangement links TRBV6-6 to TRBJ2-7; 7 bases agree with TRBD1. There are 15 residues in the CDR3. With 5 bases clipped from V and 2 bases from J, the junction kept 9 bases outside the gene matches. Germline V gene data show CDR1 as MNHNY and CDR2 as SVGAGI (reference sequence). CDR3: CASSPRTGITYEQYF. The CDR3 DNA reads TGTGCCAGCAGTCCCCGGACAGGTATAACCTACGAGCAGTACTTC.

This clonotype has at least ten counts. The rearrangement links TRBV20-1 to TRBJ2-3; no firm D call. This CDR3 has 13 amino acids. V was clipped by 0 bases and J by 6 bases, with 10 bases between them. Looked up from germline, CDR1 is DFQATT and CDR2 is SNEGSKA (reference sequence). The CDR3 nucleotides read TGCAGTGCTAGAGATCCGGGCGCGGATACGCAGTATTTT. Translating it yields CSARDPGADTQYF.

This clonotype came up a few times. This rearrangement joins TRBV4-2 to TRBJ2-7; D remains unclear. The germline V gene encodes CDR1 LGHNA and CDR2 YNFKEQ. The CDR3 sequence is 14 residues long. Between the trimmed V and J ends, which lost 0 bases and 3 bases, there was a span of 9 bases. The CDR3 sequence: CASSQEAGYYEQYF. The CDR3 DNA reads as TGTGCCAGCAGCCAAGAAGCTGGTTACTACGAGCAGTACTTC.

This clonotype was seen a handful of times. V usage is TRBV7-9 and J usage is TRBJ2-5; TRBD1 agrees at 9 bases. The germline gives CDR1 SEHNR, CDR2 FQNEAQ (reference sequence). V shed 5 bases and J 5 bases; nucleotides not matched to a gene: 12. This CDR3 region has 16 residues. The DNA for the CDR3 is TGTGCCAGCAGCCCTAGGCGGGACAGGGCGGTTGAGACCCAGTACTTC. This codes for CASSPRRDRAVETQYF.

A few counts support this clonotype. The rearrangement uses TRBV7-2 and TRBJ1-2; D is unclear. Germline CDR1 and CDR2: SGHTA and FQGNSA. The CDR3 runs 13 residues. V lost 4 bases and J 9 bases, leaving 15 bases between the germline ends. The CDR3 sequence is CASSSLHRTSYTF. CDR3 sequence (DNA): TGTGCCAGCAGCTCCCTACACCGCACAAGCTACACCTTC.

A remark on this clonotype: Its ends do not fully match the called genes, so a read error is possible. The chain has TRBV3-1 and TRBJ1-1; D not certain. Germline V gives CDR1 LGHDT, CDR2 YNNKEL (reference sequence). The CDR3 has 15 residues. The CDR3 DNA follows: TGTGCCAGCAACCAAGATCTTCCTCGCGGGGAGGAAGCTTTCTTT. Encoded protein: CASNQDLPRGEEAFF.

This clonotype showed up just a few times. CDR3 in DNA: TGCAGTGCTAGGTCTGAAGGCGGCTACACCTTC. Translating it yields CSARSEGGYTF. The V call is TRBV20-1, the J call TRBJ1-2; D call uncertain. Looked up from germline, CDR1 is DFQATT and CDR2 is SNEGSKA (reference sequence). The CDR3 contains 11 residues. Trimming took 3 bases from V and 8 from J, leaving 10 bases between them.

The V and J genes are TRBV7-2 and TRBJ2-7; 8 bases match TRBD1. The junction had 10 bases not matched to a gene; V was cut back by 5 bases and J by 7 bases. Germline CDR1 and CDR2: SGHTA and FQGNSA. The CDR3 is made up of 14 amino acids. This chain's CDR3 is CASSRDRGSREQYF. For the CDR3, the DNA is TGTGCCAGCAGCCGAGACAGGGGTAGTCGGGAGCAGTACTTC.

The chain recombines TRBV20-1 with TRBJ1-5, with a possible D match to TRBD1 (5 bases). The V end was cut by 1 base, the J end by 6 bases, with 16 bases between. The germline V gene has CDR1 DFQATT and CDR2 SNEGSKA (reference sequence). The CDR3 runs to 15 residues. The CDR3 spells CSARAGRGGTQPQHF. The CDR3 DNA reads as TGCAGTGCTAGAGCGGGGCGGGGGGGAACTCAGCCCCAGCATTTT.

The chain joins TRBV7-3 to TRBJ2-1, with D perhaps TRBD1 (6 bases). This CDR3 comprises 17 residues. CDR1 is SGHTA and CDR2 is FQGTGA in the germline V gene. V was pared by 5 bases and J by 6 bases, with 23 bases between. Here the CDR3 DNA reads TGTGCCAGCAGCCTCATAAGAGGACACAGGGATTCCAATGAGCAGTTCTTC. Encoded protein: CASSLIRGHRDSNEQFF.

A remark on this clonotype: At one boundary the junction diverges from the germline segment, which might be a read error. This chain uses TRBV4-3 with TRBJ2-5; no clear D. CDR3 length: 13 residues. Germline V gene sequence: CDR1 LGHNA, CDR2 YSLEER. The DNA of the CDR3 is TGCGCCGGCAGCCAATTCCTGGAAGAGATCCAGTACTTC. Its translation is CAGSQFLEEIQYF.

At least ten counts were recorded for this clonotype. This chain uses TRBV7-8 with TRBJ2-7, with a possible D match to TRBD2 (6 bases). The length of the CDR3 is 16 residues. The V end was cut by 1 base, the J end by 2 bases, with 15 bases between. CDR1 and CDR2 (germline): SGHVS, FQNEAQ. The CDR3, as DNA: TGTGCCAGCAGCTTAGTCGGAGGGACGGAGACCTACGAGCAGTACTTC. This sequence encodes CASSLVGGTETYEQYF.

This clonotype has only one observation. The chain has TRBV5-1 and TRBJ2-7, with D tentatively TRBD1 or TRBD2 (5 bases each). The CDR3 runs to 14 residues. Germline V gene lookup returns CDR1 SGHRS and CDR2 YFSETQ. Trimming shortened V by 4 bases and J by 5 bases, and 16 bases separated the two germline ends. Here the CDR3 reads CASSLGPMGDEQYF. CDR3 nucleotides: TGCGCCAGCAGCCTGGGACCGATGGGGGACGAGCAGTACTTC.

This clonotype was seen a few times. The rearrangement uses TRBV10-3 and TRBJ1-4; no definite D call. Trimming removed 10 bases at V and 7 bases at J, with 10 bases between. This CDR3 has 11 amino acids. Germline V lookup: CDR1 ENHRY, CDR2 SYGVKD. CDR3 DNA: TGTGCCACCGCATCAAGTGAAAAACTGTTTTTT. This codes for CATASSEKLFF.

This clonotype appeared a few times. The rearrangement uses TRBV5-1 and TRBJ2-1; D possibly corresponds to TRBD2 (5 bases). Trimming cost V 2 bases and J 5 bases, with 17 bases left between them. Germline V lookup: CDR1 SGHRS, CDR2 YFSETQ. This CDR3 has 16 residues. The CDR3 nucleotides read TGCGCCAGCAGCTTTTTCGGGGATTCTTTCGACAATGAGCAGTTCTTC. Protein: CASSFFGDSFDNEQFF.

J is TRBJ2-6 and V is TRBV2; the D gene is possibly TRBD1 (6 bases). The ends were cut back, 6 bases at V and 6 bases at J, with 15 bases in the middle. CDR1 SNHLY and CDR2 FYNNEI come from the germline V gene. This CDR3 spans 15 amino acids. Written as DNA, the CDR3 is TGTGCCAGCAGCCCCCTACAGGGATCGGCCAACGTCCTGACTTTC. Amino acids: CASSPLQGSANVLTF.

This clonotype was detected only a few times. This chain links TRBV6-6 with TRBJ2-5, with D possibly matching TRBD2 (5 bases). The CDR3 is 13 residues long. V was shortened by 6 bases and J by 9 bases, with 17 bases between the two germline ends. The germline gives CDR1 MNHNY, CDR2 SVGAGI (reference sequence). CDR3 nucleotides: TGTGCCAGCAGGGACTTATTGGCCGGGGCCCAGTACTTC. Protein: CASRDLLAGAQYF.